This T cell receptor (beta chain) was profiled in a study of blood T cell repertoires in COVID-19. Whole-study context: Acute-phase and convalescent COVID-19 samples originated in the United States, Italy and Spain. Nucleic acid was either cDNA or gDNA, and it came from T cells, B-cell-depleted T cells, or PBMCs.

Authors' analysis steps: The authors estimated nucleated cell counts from reference gene primer amplification. This table comes from immunoSEQ multiplex PCR, and its TCRdb copy is limited to in-frame clones, with some not included. That table furnishes V, J and clone size, whereas the DNA furnished D and trimming. The data contain 200,000 to 300,000 clones, roughly 82% of them singletons. Germline V lookup: CDR1 SGHVS, CDR2 FQNEAQ. The CDR3 runs 20 residues. V lost 3 bases and J 5 bases, leaving 31 bases between the germline ends. The clonotype comes from a man aged 35 to 55 who had recovered from COVID-19. The chain uses TRBV7-8 and TRBJ2-5; TRBD2 might be the D (7 bases). The sample was peripheral blood. The CDR3 DNA follows: TGTGCCAGCAGCTTCCGCTTTCGGAGGGGGGGCGGATTTTCTTGGGAGACCCAGTACTTC. This codes for CASSFRFRRGGGFSWETQYF.